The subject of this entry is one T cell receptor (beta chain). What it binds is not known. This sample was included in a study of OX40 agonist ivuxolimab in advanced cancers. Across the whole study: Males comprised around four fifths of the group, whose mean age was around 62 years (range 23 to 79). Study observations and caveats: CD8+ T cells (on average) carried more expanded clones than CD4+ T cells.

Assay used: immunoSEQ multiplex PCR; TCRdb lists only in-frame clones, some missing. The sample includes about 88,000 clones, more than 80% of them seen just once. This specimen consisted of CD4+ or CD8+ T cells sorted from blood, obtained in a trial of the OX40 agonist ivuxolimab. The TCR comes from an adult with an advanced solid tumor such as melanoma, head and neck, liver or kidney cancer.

The CDR3 DNA reads TGTGCCACCAGCAGAGTTCGGGGGGCAAGAGGCACCGGGGAGCTGTTTTTT. Protein product: CATSRVRGARGTGELFF. The chain uses TRBV15 and TRBJ2-2, with TRBD2 as a possible D gene (7 bases). Trimming shortened V by 1 base and J by 4 bases, and 16 bases separated the two germline ends. CDR1 LNHNV and CDR2 YYDKDF come from the germline V gene (reference sequence). The CDR3 contains 17 residues.